The entry below describes one TCR beta chain. Its target is not known. PCR employed 60 Vbeta and 13 Jbeta primers. Clones were read by immunoSEQ multiplex PCR, and TCRdb kept only the in-frame ones, dropping some. In the table there are 65,000 to 85,000 clones, less than 85% of which are singletons. This sample is part of a study of cytomegalovirus exposure and HLA in healthy donors. Study observations and caveats: Association of a missense DCLRE1C variant with TCR beta V- and J-gene trimming was reported in a later analysis. Likely technical artifact: a cluster of highly shared sequence variants.

CDR3 length: 11 amino acids. The germline V gene has CDR1 GTSNPN and CDR2 SVGIG (reference sequence). V and J are TRBV30 and TRBJ1-2, with D tentatively TRBD1 (5 bases). Sequencing was performed on PBMCs. The source is a woman in her 50s in good health and CMV-seronegative. CDR3 sequence (DNA): TGTGCTTGTCCACAGGTGATCGGCTACACCTTC. Protein product: CACPQVIGYTF.